What follows are 23 T cell receptor beta chains derived from one specimen sequenced in a study of CD8+CD57+ T cells in acquired aplastic anemia. Both TCR beta VDJ combination and CDR3 sequence profiling were carried out. Genomic DNA was the template for this profiling. TCRdb reprocessed the reads with MiXCR, giving one entry per CDR3 protein. The top ten clones hold roughly 22% of a sample with around 33,000 distinct CDR3 sequences, around three quarters of them seen once. Sample: sorted CD4+, CD8+, or CD8+CD57+ T cells (not recorded which) from PBMCs. Receptors were obtained from a human donor in good health, serving as a control.

This clonotype ranks as medium-sized. The chain is built from TRBV30 and TRBJ2-7; D is possibly TRBD1 (6 bases). The CDR3 runs 13 residues. Trimming removed 7 bases at V and 4 bases at J, with 17 bases between. Germline assignment: CDR1 GTSNPN and CDR2 SVGIG (reference sequence). As DNA, the CDR3 is TGTGCCTTAGTACAACCCGACAGGTACGAGCAGTACTTC. Its protein product is CALVQPDRYEQYF. Combining the CDR3 with reference TRBV30 and TRBJ2-7 gives the whole variable domain SQTIHQWPATLVQPVGSPLSLECTVEGTSNPNLYWYRQAAGRGLQLLFYSVGIGQISSEVPQNLSASRPQDRQFILSSKKLLLSDSGFYLCALVQPDRYEQYFGPGTRLTVT.

This chain uses TRBV10-1 with TRBJ2-2; D not resolved. Trimming took off 4 bases at V and 7 bases at J, with 10 bases between the two ends. This CDR3 contains 13 residues. CDR1 and CDR2 (germline): WNHNN, SYGVQD (reference sequence). The CDR3 nucleotides read TGCGCCAGCAGTGCCTCGGGTTACGGGGAGCTGTTTTTT. Residues: CASSASGYGELFF.

The chain has TRBV5-1 and TRBJ2-2; D call uncertain. V was cut by 2 bases and J by 2 bases, with 13 bases left in between. This CDR3 region has 16 residues. Germline CDR1 is SGHRS and CDR2 is YFSETQ. The CDR3 spells CASSFDGRGNTGELFF. As DNA, the CDR3 is TGCGCCAGCAGCTTCGACGGCCGAGGTAACACCGGGGAGCTGTTTTTT.

V is TRBV10-3 and J is TRBJ1-3, with D maybe TRBD1 (6 bases). Germline V gene lookup returns CDR1 ENHRY and CDR2 SYGVKD. The CDR3 consists of 12 residues. V lost 6 bases, J lost 3 bases, and 6 bases lay in between. CDR3 DNA sequence: TGTGCCATCAGGGACAGTGGAAACACCATATATTTT. Its translation is CAIRDSGNTIYF.

The rearrangement links TRBV20-1 to TRBJ2-7; no reliable D call. The V gene lost 0 bases and the J gene lost 2 bases, with 11 bases spanning the gap. Germline V gives CDR1 DFQATT, CDR2 SNEGSKA (reference sequence). This CDR3 comprises 14 residues. CDR3 nucleotide sequence: TGCAGTGCTAGAGATGGGCAGTATCCCTACGAGCAGTACTTC. Translating gives CSARDGQYPYEQYF.

V usage is TRBV15 and J usage is TRBJ1-2; no clear D. CDR1 and CDR2 from the germline V gene are LNHNV and YYDKDF (reference sequence). The germline V and J ends were trimmed by 0 bases and 1 base, with 18 bases remaining between them. This CDR3 is built from 18 residues. CDR3 residues: CATSRDLVRQTHNYGYTF. As DNA, the CDR3 is TGTGCCACCAGCAGAGATCTGGTCAGGCAAACGCATAACTATGGCTACACCTTC.

This clonotype was seen more than once but under ten times. The chain has TRBV20-1 and TRBJ2-3, with a tentative D call TRBD2 (5 bases). V was shortened by 1 base and J by 2 bases, with 16 bases between the two germline ends. From germline, CDR1 is DFQATT and CDR2 SNEGSKA (reference sequence). The CDR3 extends over 16 amino acids. In nucleotides, the CDR3 is TGCAGTGCTAGAGTCCCGGGGAGACTTTCCACAGATACGCAGTATTTT. Its protein is CSARVPGRLSTDTQYF.

This clonotype was seen only once. The rearrangement links TRBV15 to TRBJ2-3, with D unclear. The CDR3 loop spans 12 amino acids. Trimming shortened V by 0 bases and J by 4 bases, and 2 bases separated the two germline ends. Germline assignment: CDR1 LNHNV and CDR2 YYDKDF (reference sequence). CDR3 coding DNA: TGTGCCACCAGCAGAGATGCAGATACGCAGTATTTT. This encodes CATSRDADTQYF.

V is TRBV19 and J is TRBJ1-4, with 9 bases matching TRBD1. V was pared by 10 bases and J by 3 bases, with 9 bases of the junction left unmatched. The germline gives CDR1 LNHDA, CDR2 SQIVND (reference sequence). There are 15 residues in the CDR3. CDR3 residues: CATRDRASANEKLFF. The CDR3 nucleotides read TGTGCCACCAGGGACAGGGCTTCGGCTAATGAAAAACTGTTTTTT.

The chain joins TRBV29-1 to TRBJ2-1; no clear D. This CDR3 contains 11 residues. Germline CDR1 and CDR2: SQVTM and ANQGSEA. Trimming cost V 3 bases and J 5 bases, with 5 bases left between them. The CDR3 is CSVDVDNEQFF. CDR3 sequence (DNA): TGCAGCGTTGATGTCGACAATGAGCAGTTCTTC.

In this sample, this clonotype turned up a few times. This sequence joins TRBV24-1 and TRBJ2-7; D is possibly TRBD1 or TRBD2 (5 bases each). This CDR3 comprises 14 residues. Trimming took 5 bases from V and 3 from J, leaving 13 bases between them. Germline V lookup: CDR1 KGHDR, CDR2 SFDVKD. CDR3 nucleotides: TGTGCCACCAGTGTTTGGGGACGACTCTACGAGCAGTACTTC. Its protein product is CATSVWGRLYEQYF.

This clonotype was seen more than once but under ten times. The chain carries TRBV19 and TRBJ1-2; D gene uncertain. This CDR3 is built from 12 residues. V lost 5 bases and J lost 5, with 9 bases in between. Germline lookup yields CDR1 LNHDA and CDR2 SQIVND (reference sequence). The CDR3 loop reads CASSRHLYGYTF. As DNA, the CDR3 is TGTGCCAGTAGTCGACATCTTTATGGCTACACCTTC.

This clonotype is a singleton in its sample. The rearrangement uses TRBV10-3 and TRBJ1-1; no clear D gene. Trimming removed 6 bases from V and 4 bases from J, with 15 bases in between. The CDR3 spans 14 residues. CDR1 and CDR2 (germline): ENHRY, SYGVKD. The CDR3 protein is CAISRSIEGTEAFF. Written as DNA, the CDR3 is TGTGCCATCAGCCGGTCTATAGAGGGCACTGAAGCTTTCTTT.

The CDR3 loop reads CASSATDNEQFF. The CDR3 DNA reads TGTGCCAGCAGCGCGACAGACAATGAGCAGTTCTTC. V usage is TRBV9 and J usage is TRBJ2-1; D might be TRBD1 (5 bases). This CDR3 spans 12 amino acids. Trimming left V 3 bases short and J 5 bases short, with 6 bases between. Germline V gene sequence: CDR1 SGDLS, CDR2 YYNGEE.

V usage is TRBV25-1 and J usage is TRBJ1-6; the D is unclear. V dropped 5 bases and J dropped 9 bases, with 14 bases sitting between them. This CDR3 is built from 14 residues. Germline V gene lookup returns CDR1 MGHDK and CDR2 SYGVNS. CDR3 nucleotide sequence: TGTGCCAGCAGTATCGACGGCCTTCCTTCACCCCTCCACTTT. Translating it yields CASSIDGLPSPLHF.

This clonotype has a handful of counts. J is TRBJ2-2 and V is TRBV29-1; TRBD1 might be the D (6 bases). V lost 7 bases and J lost 5, with 14 bases in between. Germline CDR1 reads SQVTM; CDR2 reads ANQGSEA. The CDR3 contains 13 residues. Here the CDR3 DNA reads TGCAGCGCCTCACGCCAGGGGACCGGGGAGCTGTTTTTT. Its protein is CSASRQGTGELFF.

This chain joins TRBV9 and TRBJ2-3, with no clear D. V was trimmed by 0 bases and J by 0 bases, leaving 11 bases between them. This CDR3 is built from 16 residues. Germline values: CDR1 SGDLS, CDR2 YYNGEE. The CDR3 loop reads CASSVGAPSSTDTQYF. CDR3 in DNA: TGTGCCAGCAGCGTAGGTGCACCATCTAGCACAGATACGCAGTATTTT. The full variable domain, completed using reference TRBV9 and TRBJ2-3, is DSGVTQTPKHLITATGQRVTLRCSPRSGDLSVYWYQQSLDQGLQFLIQYYNGEERAKGNILERFSAQQFPDLHSELNLSSLELGDSALYFCASSVGAPSSTDTQYFGPGTRLTVL.

V gene TRBV11-1 combines with J gene TRBJ2-7, with 12 positions matching TRBD2. CDR3 length equals 16 residues. V shed 5 bases and J 0 bases; nucleotides not matched to a gene: 5. Germline V gene lookup returns CDR1 SGHAT and CDR2 FQDESV (reference sequence). The CDR3: CASSPTSGGLSYEQYF. Here the CDR3 DNA reads TGTGCCAGCAGCCCGACTAGCGGGGGCCTCTCCTACGAGCAGTACTTC.

This clonotype appeared once. The chain recombines TRBV7-9 with TRBJ1-5; D gene ambiguous. CDR1 SEHNR and CDR2 FQNEAQ come from the germline V gene (reference sequence). V lost 8 bases and J lost 0, with 5 bases in between. The CDR3 sequence is 12 residues long. The CDR3, as DNA: TGTGCCAGCGGGAATAGCAATCAGCCCCAGCATTTT. Translating it yields CASGNSNQPQHF.

This clonotype has just one count. The chain uses TRBV10-2 and TRBJ2-7; the match to TRBD1 covers 9 bases. The CDR3 totals 14 residues. Germline values: CDR1 WSHSY, CDR2 SAAADI. Trimming took 0 bases from V and 6 from J; bases not matched to a gene: 3. CDR3 bases: TGCGCCAGCAGTGAGTCTGGGACAGGGTTCGAGCAGTACTTC. Its translation: CASSESGTGFEQYF.

This clonotype was counted only a few times. The rearrangement joins TRBV7-2 to TRBJ2-7; no firm D call. CDR3 length equals 14 residues. Trimming stripped 1 base from V and 3 bases from J, with 10 bases between. CDR1 is SGHTA and CDR2 is FQGNSA in the germline V gene. The CDR3 region has the DNA TGTGCCAGCAGCTTAGAGACGGGTTTCTACGAGCAGTACTTC. It encodes CASSLETGFYEQYF.

The rearrangement links TRBV2 to TRBJ1-2; possible D gene TRBD1, 5 bases. V dropped 9 bases and J dropped 1 base, with 15 bases sitting between them. The CDR3 totals 14 residues. Germline CDR1 and CDR2: SNHLY and FYNNEI. Here the CDR3 DNA reads TGTGCCAGACGCGGGACCGCTCGTAACTATGGCTACACCTTC. Residues: CARRGTARNYGYTF.

The rearrangement links TRBV12-5 to TRBJ2-7; D uncertain. Germline assignment: CDR1 LGHNT and CDR2 FRNRAP. V was clipped by 7 bases and J by 2 bases, with 6 bases between them. The CDR3 length is 11 residues. The CDR3, as DNA: TGTGCTAGTGTGCGCACCTACGAGCAGTACTTC. This encodes CASVRTYEQYF.